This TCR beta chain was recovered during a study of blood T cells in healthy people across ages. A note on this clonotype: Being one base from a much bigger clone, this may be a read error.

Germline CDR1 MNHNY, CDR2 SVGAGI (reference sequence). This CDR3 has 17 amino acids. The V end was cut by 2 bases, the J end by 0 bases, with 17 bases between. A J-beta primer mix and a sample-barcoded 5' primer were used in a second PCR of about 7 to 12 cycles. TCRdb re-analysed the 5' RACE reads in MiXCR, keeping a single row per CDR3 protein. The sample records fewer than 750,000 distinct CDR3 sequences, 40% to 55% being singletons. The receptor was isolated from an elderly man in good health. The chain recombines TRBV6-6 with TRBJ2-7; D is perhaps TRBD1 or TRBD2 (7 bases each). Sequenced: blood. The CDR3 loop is CASSYPPGGQISYEQYF. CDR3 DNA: TGTGCCAGCAGTTACCCACCGGGGGGACAGATCTCCTACGAGCAGTACTTC.